Here is one T cell receptor beta chain with its context. The germline CDR1 and CDR2 sequences are SGHVS and FNYEAQ. This CDR3 contains 13 residues. V lost 3 bases to trimming and J lost 8 bases; unmatched junction nucleotides: 5. Genomic DNA constituted the template upon which TCR beta VDJ and CDR3 profiling was performed. TCRdb reprocessed the reads via MiXCR and lists one record per CDR3 protein. The sample holds fewer than 200,000 distinct CDR3 sequences, about 60% seen once. This specimen comes from a study of CD8+CD57+ T cells in acquired aplastic anemia. The rearrangement uses TRBV7-6 and TRBJ2-3; 7 bases align to TRBD1. The TCR was taken from a human donor in good health. Material for sequencing was sorted CD4+, CD8+, or CD8+CD57+ T cells (not recorded which) from PBMCs. In DNA, the CDR3 is TGTGCCAGCAGCTTGGGCTCAGGGGGTACGCAGTATTTT. It encodes CASSLGSGGTQYF.